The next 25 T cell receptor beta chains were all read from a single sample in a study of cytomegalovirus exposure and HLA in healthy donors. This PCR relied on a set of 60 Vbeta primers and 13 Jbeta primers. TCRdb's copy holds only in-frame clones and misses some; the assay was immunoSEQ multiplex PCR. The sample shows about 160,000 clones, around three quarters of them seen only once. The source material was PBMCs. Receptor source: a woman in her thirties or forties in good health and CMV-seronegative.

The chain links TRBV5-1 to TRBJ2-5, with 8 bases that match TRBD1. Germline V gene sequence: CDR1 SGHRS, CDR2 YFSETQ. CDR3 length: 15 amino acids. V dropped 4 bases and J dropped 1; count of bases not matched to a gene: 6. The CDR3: CASSPGTGSQETQYF. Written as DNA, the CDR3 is TGCGCCAGCAGCCCGGGGACAGGATCCCAAGAGACCCAGTACTTC.

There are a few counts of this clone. CDR3 amino acids: CASSLTAGVGTDTQYF. For the CDR3, the DNA is TGTGCCAGCAGCTTAACGGCGGGAGTGGGCACAGATACGCAGTATTTT. The chain carries TRBV7-3 and TRBJ2-3; 7 nucleotides align to TRBD2. J lost 1 base, V lost 0 bases, and 4 bases had no gene match. This CDR3 contains 16 residues. The germline V gene has CDR1 SGHTA and CDR2 FQGTGA. Full variable domain (outside the CDR3, taken from reference TRBV7-3 and TRBJ2-3): GAGVSQTPSNKVTEKGKYVELRCDPISGHTALYWYRQSLGQGPEFLIYFQGTGAADDSGLPNDRFFAVRPEGSVSTLKIQRTERGDSAVYLCASSLTAGVGTDTQYFGPGTRLTVL.

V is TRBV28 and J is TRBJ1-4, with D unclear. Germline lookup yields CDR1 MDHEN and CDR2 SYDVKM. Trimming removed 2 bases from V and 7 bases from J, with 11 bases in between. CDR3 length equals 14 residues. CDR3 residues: CASSLLRDGEKLFF. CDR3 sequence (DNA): TGTGCCAGCAGTTTACTACGGGATGGTGAAAAACTGTTTTTT.

The CDR3 protein is CASSQIRLASSADTQYF. The CDR3 bases are TGTGCCAGCAGCCAGATAAGACTAGCGAGTTCGGCAGATACGCAGTATTTT. This chain uses TRBV5-6 with TRBJ2-3; 8 bases agree with TRBD2. CDR1 and CDR2 (germline): SGHDT, YYEEEE. The CDR3 totals 17 residues. J lost 4 bases, V lost 4 bases, and 14 bases had no gene match.

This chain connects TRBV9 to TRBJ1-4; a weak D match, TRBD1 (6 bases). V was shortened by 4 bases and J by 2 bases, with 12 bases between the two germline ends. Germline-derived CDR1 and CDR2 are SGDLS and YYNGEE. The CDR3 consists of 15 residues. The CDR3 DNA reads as TGTGCCAGCAGCTCCCGGGGGGCGACTAATGAAAAACTGTTTTTT. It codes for CASSSRGATNEKLFF. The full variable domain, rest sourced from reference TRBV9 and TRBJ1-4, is DSGVTQTPKHLITATGQRVTLRCSPRSGDLSVYWYQQSLDQGLQFLIQYYNGEERAKGNILERFSAQQFPDLHSELNLSSLELGDSALYFCASSSRGATNEKLFFGSGTQLSVL.

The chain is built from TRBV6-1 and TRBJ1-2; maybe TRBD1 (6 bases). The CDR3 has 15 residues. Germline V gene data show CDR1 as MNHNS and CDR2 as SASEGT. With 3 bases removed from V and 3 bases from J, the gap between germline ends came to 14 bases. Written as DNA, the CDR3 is TGTGCCAGCAGTGAGAACCAGGGGTCAGACTATGGCTACACCTTC. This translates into CASSENQGSDYGYTF.

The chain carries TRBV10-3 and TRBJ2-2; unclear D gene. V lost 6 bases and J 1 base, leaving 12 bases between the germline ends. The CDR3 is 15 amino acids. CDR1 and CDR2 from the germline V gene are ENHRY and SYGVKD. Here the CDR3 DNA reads TGTGCCATCAGGGTTGACTGGAGGAACACCGGGGAGCTGTTTTTT. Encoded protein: CAIRVDWRNTGELFF.

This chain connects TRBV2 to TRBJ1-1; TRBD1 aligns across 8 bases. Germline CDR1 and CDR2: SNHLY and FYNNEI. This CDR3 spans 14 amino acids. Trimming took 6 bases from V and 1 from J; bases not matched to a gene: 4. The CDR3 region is CASRGQGKNTEAFF. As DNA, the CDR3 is TGTGCCAGCAGAGGACAGGGAAAGAACACTGAAGCTTTCTTT.

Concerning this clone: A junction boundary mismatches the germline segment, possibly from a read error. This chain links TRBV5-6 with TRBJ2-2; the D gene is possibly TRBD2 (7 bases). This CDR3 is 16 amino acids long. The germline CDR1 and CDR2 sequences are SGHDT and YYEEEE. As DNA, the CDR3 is TGTGCCAGCAGCTCCCTAGGGGGGGCGAAGACCGGGGAGCTGTTTTTT. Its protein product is CASSSLGGAKTGELFF.

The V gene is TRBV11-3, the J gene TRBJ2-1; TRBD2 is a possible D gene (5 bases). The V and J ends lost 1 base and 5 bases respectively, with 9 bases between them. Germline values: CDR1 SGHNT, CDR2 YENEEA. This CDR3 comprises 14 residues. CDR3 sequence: CASSLGLYNNEQFF. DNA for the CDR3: TGTGCCAGCAGCTTAGGACTATATAACAATGAGCAGTTCTTC.

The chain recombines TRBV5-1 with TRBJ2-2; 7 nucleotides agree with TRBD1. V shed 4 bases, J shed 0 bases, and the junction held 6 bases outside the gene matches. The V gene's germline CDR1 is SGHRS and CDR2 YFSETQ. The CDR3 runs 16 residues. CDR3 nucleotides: TGCGCCAGCAGCCCGAGACAGGGACCGAACACCGGGGAGCTGTTTTTT. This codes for CASSPRQGPNTGELFF.

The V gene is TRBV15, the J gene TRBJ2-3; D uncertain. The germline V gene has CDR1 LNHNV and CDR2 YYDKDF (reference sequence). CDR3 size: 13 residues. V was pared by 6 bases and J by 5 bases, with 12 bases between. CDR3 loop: CATRAGYRDTQYF. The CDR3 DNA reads TGTGCCACCAGGGCAGGATACAGAGATACGCAGTATTTT.

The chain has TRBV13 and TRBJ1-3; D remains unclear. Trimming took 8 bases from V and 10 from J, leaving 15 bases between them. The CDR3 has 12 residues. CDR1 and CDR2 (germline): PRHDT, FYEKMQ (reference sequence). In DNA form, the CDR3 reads TGTGCCAGCGGAGAACGCCCGCTAACCATATATTTT. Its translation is CASGERPLTIYF.

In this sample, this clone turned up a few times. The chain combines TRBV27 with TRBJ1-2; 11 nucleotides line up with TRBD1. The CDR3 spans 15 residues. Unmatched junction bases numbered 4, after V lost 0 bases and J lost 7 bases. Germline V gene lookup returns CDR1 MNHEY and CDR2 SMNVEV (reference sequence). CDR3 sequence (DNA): TGTGCCAGCAGTTTATCGGGACAGGGGGAAGGTGGCTACACCTTC. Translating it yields CASSLSGQGEGGYTF.

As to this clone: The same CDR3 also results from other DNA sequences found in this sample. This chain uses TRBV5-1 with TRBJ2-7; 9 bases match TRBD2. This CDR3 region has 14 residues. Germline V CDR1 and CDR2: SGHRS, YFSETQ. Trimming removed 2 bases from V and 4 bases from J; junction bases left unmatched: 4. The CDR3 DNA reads TGCGCCAGCAGCTTAGGTACTAGCGGGTACGAGCAGTACTTC. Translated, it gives CASSLGTSGYEQYF.

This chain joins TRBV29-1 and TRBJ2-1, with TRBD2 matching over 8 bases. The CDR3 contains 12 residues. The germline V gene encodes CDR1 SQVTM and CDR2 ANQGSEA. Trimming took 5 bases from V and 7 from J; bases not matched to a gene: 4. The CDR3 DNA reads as TGCAGCGTTACCGGGAGGGTAAATGAGCAGTTCTTC. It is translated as CSVTGRVNEQFF.

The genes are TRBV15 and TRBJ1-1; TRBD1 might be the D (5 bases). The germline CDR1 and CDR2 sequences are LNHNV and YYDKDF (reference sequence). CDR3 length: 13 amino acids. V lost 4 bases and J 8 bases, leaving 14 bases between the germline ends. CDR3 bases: TGTGCCACCAGCACCGAGCGGGGGGGGGAAGCTTTCTTT. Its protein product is CATSTERGGEAFF. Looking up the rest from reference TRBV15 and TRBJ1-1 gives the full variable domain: DAMVIQNPRYQVTQFGKPVTLSCSQTLNHNVMYWYQQKSSQAPKLLFHYYDKDFNNEADTPDNFQSRRPNTSFCFLDIRSPGLGDTAMYLCATSTERGGEAFFGQGTRLTVV.

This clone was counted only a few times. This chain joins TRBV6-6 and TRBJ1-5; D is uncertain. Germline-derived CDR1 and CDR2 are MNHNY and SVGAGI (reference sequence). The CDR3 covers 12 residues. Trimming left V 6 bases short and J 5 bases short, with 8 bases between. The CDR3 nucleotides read TGTGCCAGCAGAAGTGGAGATCAGCCCCAGCATTTT. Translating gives CASRSGDQPQHF.

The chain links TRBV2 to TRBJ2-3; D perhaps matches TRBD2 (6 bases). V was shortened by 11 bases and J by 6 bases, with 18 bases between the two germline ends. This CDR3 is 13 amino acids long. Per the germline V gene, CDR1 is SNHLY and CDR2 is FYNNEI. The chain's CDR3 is CAQRAPPGDTQYF. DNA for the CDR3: TGTGCCCAGCGGGCCCCACCGGGGGATACGCAGTATTTT. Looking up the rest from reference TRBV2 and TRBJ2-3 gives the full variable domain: EPEVTQTPSHQVTQMGQEVILRCVPISNHLYFYWYRQILGQKVEFLVSFYNNEISEKSEIFDDQFSVERPDGSNFTLKIRSTKLEDSAMYFCAQRAPPGDTQYFGPGTRLTVL.

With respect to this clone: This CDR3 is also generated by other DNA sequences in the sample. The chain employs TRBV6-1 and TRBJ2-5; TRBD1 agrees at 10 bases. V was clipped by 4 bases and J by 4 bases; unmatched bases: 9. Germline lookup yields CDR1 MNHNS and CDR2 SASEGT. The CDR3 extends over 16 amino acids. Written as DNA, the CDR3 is TGTGCCAGCAGTGCCCAGACAGGGGGCGCGGGAGAGACCCAGTACTTC. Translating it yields CASSAQTGGAGETQYF.

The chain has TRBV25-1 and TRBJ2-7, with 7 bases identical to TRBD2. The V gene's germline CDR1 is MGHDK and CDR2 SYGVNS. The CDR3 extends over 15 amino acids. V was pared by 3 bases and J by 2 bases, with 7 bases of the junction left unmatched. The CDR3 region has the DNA TGTGCCAGCAGTGATTCACGGGGAGGGGCCTACGAGCAGTACTTC. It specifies CASSDSRGGAYEQYF.

CDR3 protein: CASSLPTGANYGYTF. The CDR3 nucleotides read TGTGCCAGCAGTTTACCGACAGGGGCGAACTATGGCTACACCTTC. V gene TRBV28 combines with J gene TRBJ1-2, with 8 positions matching TRBD1. V lost 2 bases, J lost 2 bases, and 4 bases stayed unmatched. The CDR3 covers 15 residues. Germline CDR1 and CDR2: MDHEN and SYDVKM.

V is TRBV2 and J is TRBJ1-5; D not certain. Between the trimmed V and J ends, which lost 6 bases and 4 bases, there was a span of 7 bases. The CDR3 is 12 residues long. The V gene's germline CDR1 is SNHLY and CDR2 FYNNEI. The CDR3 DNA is TGTGCCAGCAGCGATCGGAATCAGCCCCAGCATTTT. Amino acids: CASSDRNQPQHF.

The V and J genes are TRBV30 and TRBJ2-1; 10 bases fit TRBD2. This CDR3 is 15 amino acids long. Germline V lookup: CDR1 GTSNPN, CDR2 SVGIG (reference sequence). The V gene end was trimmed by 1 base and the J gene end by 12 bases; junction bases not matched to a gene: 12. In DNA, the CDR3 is TGTGCCTGGAGTGGGACTAGCGGACAATCGTGGGGGCAGTTCTTC. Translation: CAWSGTSGQSWGQFF.

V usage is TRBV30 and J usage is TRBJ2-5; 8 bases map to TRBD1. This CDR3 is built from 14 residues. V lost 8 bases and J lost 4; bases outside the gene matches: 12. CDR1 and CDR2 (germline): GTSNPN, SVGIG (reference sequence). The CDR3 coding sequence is TGTGCCCTTGATGGCACAGGGGGTGGAGAGACCCAGTACTTC. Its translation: CALDGTGGGETQYF.